Shown below are 30 T cell receptor beta chains from a single sample sequenced in a study of immune evolution from preneoplasia to lung adenocarcinoma. Data came from immunoSEQ multiplex PCR; TCRdb stores just in-frame clones and leaves some out. The table has 8,000 to 10,000 clones, about four fifths seen once; the top ten hold over 9.5%. Sequencing was done on a sample of FFPE lung adenocarcinoma in situ tissue. Receptors originate from an older person with lung adenocarcinoma.

The V and J genes are TRBV6-5 and TRBJ1-1, with D hard to call. The germline V gene encodes CDR1 MNHEY and CDR2 SVGAGI. V was cut by 2 bases and J by 4 bases, with 8 bases left in between. The CDR3 has 13 amino acids. The CDR3 here is CASSYRPSTEAFF. CDR3 bases: TGTGCCAGCAGTTACCGACCGAGCACTGAAGCTTTCTTT.

This rearrangement joins TRBV7-8 to TRBJ2-7, with TRBD2 matching over 8 bases. The germline gives CDR1 SGHVS, CDR2 FQNEAQ. The CDR3 contains 14 residues. V lost 0 bases and J lost 4; bases outside the gene matches: 2. CDR3 protein: CASSLASGAYEQYF. The DNA for the CDR3 is TGTGCCAGCAGCTTAGCTAGCGGGGCATACGAGCAGTACTTC.

In its sample, this clone was seen once. In DNA form, the CDR3 reads TGTGCCAGCAGCCCGGGACCGACTTCAGGCCTCCAGTACTTC. This sequence encodes CASSPGPTSGLQYF. This chain links TRBV28 with TRBJ2-7; D assignment may be TRBD1 or TRBD2 (5 bases each). CDR3 length: 14 amino acids. The V end lost 6 bases, the J end lost 10 bases, and 22 bases lay between the germline ends. Germline V lookup: CDR1 MDHEN, CDR2 SYDVKM.

This chain uses TRBV9 with TRBJ2-3; no clear D. Trimming stripped 0 bases from V and 2 bases from J, with 10 bases between. CDR3 size: 15 residues. Per the germline V gene, CDR1 is SGDLS and CDR2 is YYNGEE. For the CDR3, the DNA is TGTGCCAGCAGCGTAGACGACGGCTCCACAGATACGCAGTATTTT. Its translation is CASSVDDGSTDTQYF.

This clone was seen a handful of times. This chain uses TRBV6-5 with TRBJ2-3, with TRBD2 identical over 7 bases. This CDR3 comprises 15 residues. With V trimmed by 6 bases and J by 0 bases, 6 bases remained unmatched. Per germline, CDR1 MNHEY and CDR2 SVGAGI. The CDR3 DNA sequence: TGTGCCAGCAGCTACACGACTAGCAGCACAGATACGCAGTATTTT. Protein: CASSYTTSSTDTQYF.

The count of this clone is one. The V call is TRBV7-9, the J call TRBJ1-6; no definite D call. Per the germline V gene, CDR1 is SEHNR and CDR2 is FQNEAQ (reference sequence). The V and J ends lost 0 bases and 7 bases respectively, with 4 bases between them. The CDR3 totals 13 residues. CDR3 nucleotide sequence: TGTGCCAGCAGCTTAGCGGAGAATTCACCCCTCCACTTT. Amino acids: CASSLAENSPLHF.

The chain recombines TRBV15 with TRBJ1-4, with D possibly TRBD1 on 6 matching bases. Trimming cost V 0 bases and J 0 bases, with 11 bases left between them. Germline-derived CDR1 and CDR2 are LNHNV and YYDKDF (reference sequence). The CDR3 loop spans 17 amino acids. CDR3 protein: CATSRDWGLTTNEKLFF. The CDR3 DNA follows: TGTGCCACCAGCAGAGATTGGGGGCTAACAACTAATGAAAAACTGTTTTTT.

The V and J genes are TRBV7-2 and TRBJ2-5; D may be TRBD1 or TRBD2 (6 bases each). The CDR3 sequence is 14 residues long. Germline lookup yields CDR1 SGHTA and CDR2 FQGNSA. V lost 5 bases and J 2 bases, leaving 12 bases between the germline ends. Here the CDR3 DNA reads TGTGCCAGCAGCCCGGAGGGGGGACAAGAGACCCAGTACTTC. Its protein product is CASSPEGGQETQYF.

About this clone: The sample holds other DNA sequences that translate to the same CDR3. The V and J genes are TRBV7-8 and TRBJ1-1; the D is unclear. V was trimmed by 2 bases and J by 1 base, leaving 8 bases between them. CDR3 size: 14 residues. Germline values: CDR1 SGHVS, CDR2 FQNEAQ. The CDR3 is CASSLNTGNTEAFF. CDR3 bases: TGTGCCAGCAGCTTAAATACTGGGAACACTGAAGCTTTCTTT.

CDR3 amino acids: CASSLGGSTTDTQYF. In nucleotides, the CDR3 is TGTGCCAGCAGCTTAGGGGGATCCACCACAGATACGCAGTATTTT. The chain joins TRBV7-9 to TRBJ2-3, with no clear D. Germline-derived CDR1 and CDR2 are SEHNR and FQNEAQ (reference sequence). V gave up 1 base and J gave up 2 bases, with 10 bases separating them. The CDR3 has 15 amino acids.

This clone has just a few counts. This chain connects TRBV27 to TRBJ2-7; 11 positions match TRBD2. The CDR3 runs 16 residues. Germline lookup yields CDR1 MNHEY and CDR2 SMNVEV (reference sequence). Trimming at V came to 5 bases and at J to 0 bases, leaving 6 bases not matched to a gene. The CDR3 here is CASSPLAGGASYEQYF. The CDR3 DNA sequence: TGTGCCAGCAGTCCTTTAGCGGGGGGGGCCTCCTACGAGCAGTACTTC.

In its sample, this clone was seen a few times. The chain carries TRBV27 and TRBJ2-1; 9 bases line up with TRBD1. The junction had 9 bases not matched to a gene; V was cut back by 2 bases and J by 7 bases. CDR3 length: 16 amino acids. Germline assignment: CDR1 MNHEY and CDR2 SMNVEV (reference sequence). This chain's CDR3 is CASSLIGTGFRNEQFF. The CDR3 DNA reads TGTGCCAGCAGTTTAATTGGGACAGGGTTCCGAAATGAGCAGTTCTTC.

J is TRBJ2-1 and V is TRBV7-2; weak D call: TRBD2 (7 bases). The CDR3 consists of 16 residues. Germline V gene sequence: CDR1 SGHTA, CDR2 FQGNSA. V lost 1 base, J lost 6 bases, and 16 bases lay in between. CDR3 residues: CASSLVRGANLNEQFF. The CDR3 nucleotides are TGTGCCAGCAGCTTAGTTCGGGGGGCAAACCTCAATGAGCAGTTCTTC.

This chain uses TRBV5-8 with TRBJ2-5; 10 positions match TRBD2. J was trimmed by 1 base and V by 2 bases; bases with no gene match: 2. In germline, CDR1 is SGHTS, CDR2 YDEGEE. This CDR3 has 15 residues. The CDR3 coding sequence is TGTGCCAGCAGCTTTCAGCGGGGGGGCCAAGAGACCCAGTACTTC. Encoded protein: CASSFQRGGQETQYF.

The chain uses TRBV30 and TRBJ2-1, with 10 bases that match TRBD2. Germline loops: CDR1 GTSNPN, CDR2 SVGIG (reference sequence). This CDR3 has 16 amino acids. V shed 0 bases and J 7 bases; nucleotides not matched to a gene: 9. The CDR3 DNA reads as TGTGCCTGGAGTGTATGGAGCGGGGGGGCCGGAAATGAGCAGTTCTTC. Amino acids: CAWSVWSGGAGNEQFF.

The count of this clone is one. This chain joins TRBV10-3 and TRBJ2-7, with TRBD1 as a possible D gene (7 bases). The CDR3 totals 15 residues. Germline loops: CDR1 ENHRY, CDR2 SYGVKD. V was pared by 5 bases and J by 6 bases, with 20 bases between. In DNA form, the CDR3 reads TGTGCCATCAGTACCAGGGGGGATAGGGATAGCGAGCAGTACTTC. This gives the protein CAISTRGDRDSEQYF.

J is TRBJ1-6 and V is TRBV6-5; 9 bases map to TRBD1. V dropped 2 bases and J dropped 8; count of bases not matched to a gene: 4. The CDR3 consists of 15 residues. The V gene's germline CDR1 is MNHEY and CDR2 SVGAGI. CDR3 residues: CASSYSGTGHSPLHF. In nucleotides, the CDR3 is TGTGCCAGCAGTTACAGCGGGACAGGGCATTCACCCCTCCACTTT.

The chain combines TRBV11-2 with TRBJ1-4, with D tentatively TRBD1 (5 bases). V lost 4 bases and J 0 bases, leaving 12 bases between the germline ends. The CDR3 runs 16 residues. Germline loops: CDR1 SGHAT, CDR2 FQNNGV. CDR3 in DNA: TGTGCCAGCAGCTCCCTCACGGGGGCAACTAATGAAAAACTGTTTTTT. This codes for CASSSLTGATNEKLFF.

The CDR3 sequence: CAWRQGAGGGYTF. CDR3 sequence (DNA): TGTGCCTGGAGACAGGGGGCAGGAGGGGGCTACACCTTC. This chain connects TRBV30 to TRBJ1-2; TRBD1 matches at 9 bases. Trimming cost V 3 bases and J 8 bases; bases outside gene matches: 7. In germline, CDR1 is GTSNPN, CDR2 SVGIG (reference sequence). CDR3 length: 13 residues.

The chain has TRBV4-2 and TRBJ1-2, with 7 bases fitting TRBD1. Per germline, CDR1 LGHNA and CDR2 YNFKEQ. The CDR3 consists of 16 residues. J gave up 5 bases and V 1 base, and 10 bases lay outside the gene matches. The CDR3 loop is CASSQVIRDSQYGYTF. In DNA, the CDR3 is TGTGCCAGCAGCCAAGTGATCCGGGACAGTCAGTATGGCTACACCTTC.

The J gene is TRBJ1-5, the V gene TRBV7-6; 7 positions match TRBD1. CDR3 length equals 13 residues. Unmatched junction bases numbered 4, after V lost 4 bases and J lost 7 bases. Germline V gene data show CDR1 as SGHVS and CDR2 as FNYEAQ. In DNA, the CDR3 is TGTGCCAGCAGCTGGGACAGAGCCCAGCCCCAGCATTTT. It is translated as CASSWDRAQPQHF. Supplemented by reference TRBV7-6 and TRBJ1-5, the full variable domain reads GAGVSQSPRYKVTKRGQDVALRCDPISGHVSLYWYRQALGQGPEFLTYFNYEAQQDKSGLPNDRFSAERPEGSISTLTIQRTEQRDSAMYRCASSWDRAQPQHFGDGTRLSIL.

The chain recombines TRBV4-2 with TRBJ2-7, with D perhaps matching TRBD2 (6 bases). From germline, CDR1 is LGHNA and CDR2 YNFKEQ. The length of the CDR3 is 15 residues. The V and J ends lost 4 bases and 5 bases respectively, with 18 bases between them. DNA of the CDR3: TGTGCCAGCAGCCCGGGGGATACGTCCGTCAACGAGCAGTACTTC. Protein sequence: CASSPGDTSVNEQYF.

J is TRBJ1-6 and V is TRBV6-5; tentative D call: TRBD1 (5 bases). The CDR3 is 14 amino acids. V was pared by 0 bases and J by 8 bases, with 8 bases between. Germline V gives CDR1 MNHEY, CDR2 SVGAGI. CDR3 in amino acids: CASSYSAGDSPLHF. The CDR3 DNA sequence: TGTGCCAGCAGTTACTCCGCGGGGGATTCACCCCTCCACTTT.

This chain uses TRBV7-2 with TRBJ1-1, with 9 bases that match TRBD1. The CDR3 is 14 amino acids. V was clipped by 4 bases and J by 12 bases; unmatched bases: 12. Germline V gives CDR1 SGHTA, CDR2 FQGNSA. The CDR3 DNA sequence: TGTGCCAGCAGCTCCCACCCACAGGGGGCGTTATCTTTCTTT. Its protein product is CASSSHPQGALSFF.

The chain carries TRBV6-6 and TRBJ2-1, with 9 bases fitting TRBD2. The CDR3 length is 13 residues. The trim removed 7 bases at V and 9 bases at J, leaving 7 bases unmatched. CDR1 MNHNY and CDR2 SVGAGI come from the germline V gene (reference sequence). In nucleotides, the CDR3 is TGTGCCAGCAACGCGGGGGGGCCCGGTGAGCAGTTCTTC. This codes for CASNAGGPGEQFF.

CDR3 loop: CAWSVVAGAPFF. CDR3 sequence (DNA): TGTGCCTGGAGTGTAGTAGCGGGGGCCCCATTCTTC. The V gene is TRBV30, the J gene TRBJ2-1, with 9 positions matching TRBD2. From germline, CDR1 is GTSNPN and CDR2 SVGIG (reference sequence). This CDR3 has 12 amino acids. The J segment lost 16 bases and the V segment lost 0 bases, leaving 7 bases of the junction unmatched.

The gene calls are TRBV5-3 and TRBJ1-4; TRBD1 aligns across 7 bases. TRBV5-3 is reported as an ORF; its role is uncertain. The CDR3 totals 16 residues. V was pared by 4 bases and J by 0 bases, with 6 bases of the junction left unmatched. CDR3 protein: CARSEGQYPTNEKLFF. For the CDR3, the DNA is TGTGCCAGAAGCGAGGGACAGTACCCAACTAATGAAAAACTGTTTTTT.

The rearrangement uses TRBV28 and TRBJ2-7; possibly TRBD2 for D (6 bases). Trimming took 6 bases from V and 3 from J, leaving 12 bases between them. CDR1 MDHEN and CDR2 SYDVKM come from the germline V gene. The CDR3 is 13 amino acids. CDR3 sequence reads: CASSPGGRYEQYF. The CDR3 coding sequence is TGTGCCAGCAGCCCCGGGGGTCGCTACGAGCAGTACTTC.

This clone was seen more than once but under ten times. The chain employs TRBV7-8 and TRBJ2-6; the D call may be TRBD1 or TRBD2 (5 bases each). The CDR3 covers 19 residues. V lost 4 bases and J 1 base, leaving 20 bases between the germline ends. Germline assignment: CDR1 SGHVS and CDR2 FQNEAQ. CDR3 sequence reads: CASSSRLGGGGSGANVLTF. CDR3 nucleotide sequence: TGTGCCAGCAGCTCCCGCCTGGGCGGTGGGGGTTCTGGGGCCAACGTCCTGACTTTC.

The chain is built from TRBV18 and TRBJ2-2; a possible D gene is TRBD2 (5 bases). This CDR3 comprises 16 residues. Trimming took 3 bases from V and 5 from J, leaving 16 bases between them. Germline V gene lookup returns CDR1 KGHSH and CDR2 LQKENI. Written as DNA, the CDR3 is TGTGCCAGCTCACCCTCCGCCGGGGTCGGAACCGGGGAGCTGTTTTTT. Its protein is CASSPSAGVGTGELFF.